One and the same sample provided the 6 T cell receptor beta chains below, sequenced in a study of cytomegalovirus exposure and HLA in healthy donors. With 60 Vbeta and 13 Jbeta primers, the PCR was carried out. Sequenced by immunoSEQ multiplex PCR; TCRdb stores in-frame clones only, minus some. Among roughly 100,000 clones listed, about 70% were seen once. The specimen was PBMCs. The source is a man aged 25-45 years in good health and CMV-seronegative.

The chain uses TRBV18 and TRBJ2-5, with D possibly TRBD1 on 6 matching bases. V lost 2 bases and J lost 5, with 12 bases in between. This CDR3 is built from 14 residues. CDR1 and CDR2 from the germline V gene are KGHSH and LQKENI. The CDR3 reads CASSPGQGMETQYF. CDR3 DNA: TGTGCCAGCTCACCAGGGCAGGGGATGGAGACCCAGTACTTC.

V gene TRBV7-9 combines with J gene TRBJ2-1; TRBD2 matches at 14 bases. Germline CDR1 SEHNR, CDR2 FQNEAQ (reference sequence). This CDR3 region has 18 residues. Trimming removed 4 bases from V and 4 bases from J; junction bases left unmatched: 9. The CDR3 DNA is TGTGCCAGCAGCTCCTTAGAAGGACTAGCGGGGGGATACAATGAGCAGTTCTTC. It encodes CASSSLEGLAGGYNEQFF. Full variable domain (missing parts from reference TRBV7-9 and TRBJ2-1): DTGVSQNPRHKITKRGQNVTFRCDPISEHNRLYWYRQTLGQGPEFLTYFQNEAQLEKSRLLSDRFSAERPKGSFSTLEIQRTEQGDSAMYLCASSSLEGLAGGYNEQFFGPGTRLTVL.

V is TRBV6-6 and J is TRBJ1-5; TRBD1 matches 8 bases. CDR3 size: 15 residues. V lost 2 bases, J lost 2 bases, and 2 bases stayed unmatched. Germline CDR1 is MNHNY and CDR2 is SVGAGI (reference sequence). This CDR3 reads CASSYGTGRNQPQHF. The DNA for the CDR3 is TGTGCCAGCAGTTACGGGACAGGCCGCAATCAGCCCCAGCATTTT.

This rearrangement joins TRBV9 to TRBJ2-3; TRBD2 aligns across 12 bases. V shed 3 bases and J 3 bases; nucleotides not matched to a gene: 5. From germline, CDR1 is SGDLS and CDR2 YYNGEE. The CDR3 contains 16 residues. The DNA for the CDR3 is TGTGCCAGCAGCGGGGGGACTAGCGGGCTTACAGATACGCAGTATTTT. Translating it yields CASSGGTSGLTDTQYF.

The chain is built from TRBV28 and TRBJ1-1; 8 bases are shared with TRBD1. The CDR3 extends over 14 amino acids. V was pared by 6 bases and J by 5 bases, with 8 bases of the junction left unmatched. In germline, CDR1 is MDHEN, CDR2 SYDVKM. This CDR3 is CASSGRTGWTEAFF. CDR3 coding DNA: TGTGCCAGCAGCGGGAGGACAGGGTGGACTGAAGCTTTCTTT.

This clone was seen a handful of times. The chain has TRBV7-2 and TRBJ2-3, with 11 bases fitting TRBD2. Trimming cost V 5 bases and J 0 bases; bases outside gene matches: 13. The length of the CDR3 is 19 residues. Germline CDR1 is SGHTA and CDR2 is FQGNSA. The CDR3 bases are TGTGCCAGCAGCCCCTTCGGGGGACTAGCGGTAACTAGCACAGATACGCAGTATTTT. It codes for CASSPFGGLAVTSTDTQYF.